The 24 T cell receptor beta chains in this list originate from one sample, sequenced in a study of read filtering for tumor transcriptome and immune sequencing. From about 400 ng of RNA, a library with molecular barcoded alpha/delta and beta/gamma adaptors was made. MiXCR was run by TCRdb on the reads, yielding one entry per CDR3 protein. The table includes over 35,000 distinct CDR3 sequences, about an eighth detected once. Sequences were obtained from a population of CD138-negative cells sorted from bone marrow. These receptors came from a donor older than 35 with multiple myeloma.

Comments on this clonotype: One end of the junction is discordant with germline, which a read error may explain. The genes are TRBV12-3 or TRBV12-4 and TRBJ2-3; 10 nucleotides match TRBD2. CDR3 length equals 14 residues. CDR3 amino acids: CASSLSLAGDTRYF. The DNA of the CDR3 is TGTGCCAGCAGTTTAAGTCTAGCGGGAGATACGCGGTATTTT.

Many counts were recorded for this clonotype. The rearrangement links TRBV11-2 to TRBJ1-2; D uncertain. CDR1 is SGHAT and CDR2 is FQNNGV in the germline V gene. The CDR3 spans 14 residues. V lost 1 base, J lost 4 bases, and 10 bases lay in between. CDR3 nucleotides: TGTGCCAGCAGCTTAGCCCAACAAAGCTATGGCTACACCTTC. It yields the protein CASSLAQQSYGYTF. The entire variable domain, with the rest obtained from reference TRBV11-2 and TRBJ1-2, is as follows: EAGVAQSPRYKIIEKRQSVAFWCNPISGHATLYWYQQILGQGPKLLIQFQNNGVVDDSQLPKDRFSAERLKGVDSTLKIQPAKLEDSAVYLCASSLAQQSYGYTFGSGTRLTVV.

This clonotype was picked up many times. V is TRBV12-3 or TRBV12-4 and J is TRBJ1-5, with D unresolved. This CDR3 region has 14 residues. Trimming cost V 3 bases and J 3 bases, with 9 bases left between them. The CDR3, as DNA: TGTGCCAGCAGTTTGGCGGAAAACAATCAGCCCCAGCATTTT. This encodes CASSLAENNQPQHF.

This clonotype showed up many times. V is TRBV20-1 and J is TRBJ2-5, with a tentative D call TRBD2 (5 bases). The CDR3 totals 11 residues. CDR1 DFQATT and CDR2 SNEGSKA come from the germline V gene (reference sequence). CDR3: CAKTSFETQYF. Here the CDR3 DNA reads TGCGCAAAAACTAGTTTTGAGACCCAGTACTTC.

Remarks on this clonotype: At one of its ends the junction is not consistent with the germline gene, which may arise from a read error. Here the CDR3 DNA reads TGCAGCGCTACGACAGGGGGGAACGCCTACAGTGAGCAGTCCTTC. Translating gives CSATTGGNAYSEQSF. The genes are TRBV29-1 and TRBJ2-1; 9 positions match TRBD1. The CDR3 is made up of 15 amino acids. Germline V gene data show CDR1 as SQVTM and CDR2 as ANQGSEA.

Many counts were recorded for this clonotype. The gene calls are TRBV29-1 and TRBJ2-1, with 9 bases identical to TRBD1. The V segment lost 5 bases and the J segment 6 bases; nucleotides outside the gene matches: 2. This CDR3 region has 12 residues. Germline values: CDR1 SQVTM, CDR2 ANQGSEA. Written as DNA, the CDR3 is TGCAGCGTTACGACAGGGGGCAATGAGCAGTTCTTC. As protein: CSVTTGGNEQFF.

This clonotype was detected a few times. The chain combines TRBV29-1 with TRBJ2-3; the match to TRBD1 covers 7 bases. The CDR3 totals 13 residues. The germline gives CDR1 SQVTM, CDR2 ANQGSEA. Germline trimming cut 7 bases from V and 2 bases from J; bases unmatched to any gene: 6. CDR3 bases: TGCAGCGGTGGGGGACAGAACACAGATACGCAGTATTTT. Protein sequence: CSGGGQNTDTQYF.

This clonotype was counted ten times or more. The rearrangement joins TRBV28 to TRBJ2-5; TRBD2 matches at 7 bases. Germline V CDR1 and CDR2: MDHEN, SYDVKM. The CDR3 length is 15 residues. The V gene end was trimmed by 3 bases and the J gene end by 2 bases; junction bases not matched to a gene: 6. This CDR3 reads CASSLPAGLQETQYF. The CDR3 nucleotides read TGTGCCAGCAGTTTGCCAGCGGGACTACAAGAGACCCAGTACTTC.

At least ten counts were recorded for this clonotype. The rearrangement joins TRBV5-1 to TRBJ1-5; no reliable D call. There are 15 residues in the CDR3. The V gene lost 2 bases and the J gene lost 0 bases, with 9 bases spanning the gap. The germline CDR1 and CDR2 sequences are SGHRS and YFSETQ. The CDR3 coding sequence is TGCGCCAGCAGCTTATTCGGAAATAGCAATCAGCCCCAGCATTTT. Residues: CASSLFGNSNQPQHF.

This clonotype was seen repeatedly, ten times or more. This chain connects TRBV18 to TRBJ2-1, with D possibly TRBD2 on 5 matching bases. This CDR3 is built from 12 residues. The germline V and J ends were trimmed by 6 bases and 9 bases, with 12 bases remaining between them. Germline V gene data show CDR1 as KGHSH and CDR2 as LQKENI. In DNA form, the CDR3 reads TGTGCCAGCTCTCCGGACTTTTCTGAGCAGTTCTTC. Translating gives CASSPDFSEQFF.

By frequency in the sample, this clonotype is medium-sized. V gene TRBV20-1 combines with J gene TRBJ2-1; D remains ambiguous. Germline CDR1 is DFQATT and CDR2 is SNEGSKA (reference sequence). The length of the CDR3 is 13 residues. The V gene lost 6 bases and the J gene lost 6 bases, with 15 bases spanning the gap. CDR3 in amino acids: CSARAVVPNEQFF. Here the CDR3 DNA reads TGCAGTGCCCGGGCGGTAGTCCCCAATGAGCAGTTCTTC.

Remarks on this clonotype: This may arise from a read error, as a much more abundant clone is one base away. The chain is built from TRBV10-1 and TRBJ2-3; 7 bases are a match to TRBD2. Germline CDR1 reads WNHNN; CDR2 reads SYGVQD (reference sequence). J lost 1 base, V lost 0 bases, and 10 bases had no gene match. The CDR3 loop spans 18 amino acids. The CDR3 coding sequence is TGCGCCAGCAGTGAGTCGATCGGGGGGACCGTAGGCACAGATACGCAGTATTTT. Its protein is CASSESIGGTVGTDTQYF.

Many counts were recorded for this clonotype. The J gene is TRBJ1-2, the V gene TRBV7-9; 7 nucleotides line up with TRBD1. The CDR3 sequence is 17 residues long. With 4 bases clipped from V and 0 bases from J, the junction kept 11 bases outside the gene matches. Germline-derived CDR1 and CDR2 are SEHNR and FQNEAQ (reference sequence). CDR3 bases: TGTGCCAGCAGCTCGACAGGGCGCGGTCGAGCTAACTATGGCTACACCTTC. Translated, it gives CASSSTGRGRANYGYTF. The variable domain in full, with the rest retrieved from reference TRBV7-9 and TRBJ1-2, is DTGVSQNPRHKITKRGQNVTFRCDPISEHNRLYWYRQTLGQGPEFLTYFQNEAQLEKSRLLSDRFSAERPKGSFSTLEIQRTEQGDSAMYLCASSSTGRGRANYGYTFGSGTRLTVV.

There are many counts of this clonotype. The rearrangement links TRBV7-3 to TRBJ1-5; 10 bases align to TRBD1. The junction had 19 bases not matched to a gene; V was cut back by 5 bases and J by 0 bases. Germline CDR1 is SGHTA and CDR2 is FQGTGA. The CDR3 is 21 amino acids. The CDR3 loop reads CASSERTGGSWGKYSNQPQHF. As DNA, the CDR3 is TGTGCCAGCAGCGAACGGACAGGGGGTTCCTGGGGAAAATATAGCAATCAGCCCCAGCATTTT.

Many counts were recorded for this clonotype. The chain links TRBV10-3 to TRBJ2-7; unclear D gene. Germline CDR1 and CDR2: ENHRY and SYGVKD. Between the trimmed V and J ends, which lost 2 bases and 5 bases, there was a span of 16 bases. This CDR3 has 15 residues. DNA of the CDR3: TGTGCCATCAGTGAGGGGTTGGCACCTACGGACGAGCAGTACTTC. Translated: CAISEGLAPTDEQYF.

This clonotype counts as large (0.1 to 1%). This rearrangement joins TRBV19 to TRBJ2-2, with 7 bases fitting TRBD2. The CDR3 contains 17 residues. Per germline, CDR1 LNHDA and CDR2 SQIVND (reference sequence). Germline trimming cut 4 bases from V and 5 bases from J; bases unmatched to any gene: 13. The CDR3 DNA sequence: TGTGCCAGTAGTAGGATCGACGGGAGGAAGGGTACCGGGGAGCTGTTTTTT. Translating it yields CASSRIDGRKGTGELFF.

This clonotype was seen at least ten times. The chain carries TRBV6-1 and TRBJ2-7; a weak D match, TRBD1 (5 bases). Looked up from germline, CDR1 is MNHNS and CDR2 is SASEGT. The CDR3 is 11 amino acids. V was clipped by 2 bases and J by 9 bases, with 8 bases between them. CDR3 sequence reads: CASSELQGQYF. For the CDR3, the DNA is TGTGCCAGCAGTGAATTGCAGGGGCAGTACTTC.

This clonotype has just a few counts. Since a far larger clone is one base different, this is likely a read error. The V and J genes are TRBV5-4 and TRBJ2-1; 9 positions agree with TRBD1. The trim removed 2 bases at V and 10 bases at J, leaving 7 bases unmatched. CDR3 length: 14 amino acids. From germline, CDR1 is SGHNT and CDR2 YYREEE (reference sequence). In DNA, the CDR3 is TGTGCCAGCAGCTTAAGGGACAGGGCGGACGAGCAGTTCTTC. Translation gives CASSLRDRADEQFF.

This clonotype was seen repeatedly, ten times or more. CDR3 residues: CASSQETSGSGLDIQYF. As DNA, the CDR3 is TGTGCCAGCAGCCAAGAGACTAGCGGGAGCGGTTTAGACATTCAGTACTTC. The chain has TRBV3-1 and TRBJ2-4, with 12 bases that match TRBD2. Trimming took 0 bases from V and 8 from J; bases not matched to a gene: 8. The CDR3 extends over 17 amino acids. The V gene's germline CDR1 is LGHDT and CDR2 YNNKEL (reference sequence).

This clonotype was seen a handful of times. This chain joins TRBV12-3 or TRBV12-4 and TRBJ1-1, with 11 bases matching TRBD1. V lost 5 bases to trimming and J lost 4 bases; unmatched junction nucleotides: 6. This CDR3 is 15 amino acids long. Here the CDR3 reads CASSVTGQGATEAFF. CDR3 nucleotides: TGTGCCAGCAGTGTTACCGGACAGGGGGCCACTGAAGCTTTCTTT.

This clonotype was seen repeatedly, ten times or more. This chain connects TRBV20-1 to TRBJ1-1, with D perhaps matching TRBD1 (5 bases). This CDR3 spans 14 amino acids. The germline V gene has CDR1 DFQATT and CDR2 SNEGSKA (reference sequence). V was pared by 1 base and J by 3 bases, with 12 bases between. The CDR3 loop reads CSARVAGGYTEAFF. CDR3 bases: TGCAGTGCTAGAGTTGCGGGGGGTTACACTGAAGCTTTCTTT.

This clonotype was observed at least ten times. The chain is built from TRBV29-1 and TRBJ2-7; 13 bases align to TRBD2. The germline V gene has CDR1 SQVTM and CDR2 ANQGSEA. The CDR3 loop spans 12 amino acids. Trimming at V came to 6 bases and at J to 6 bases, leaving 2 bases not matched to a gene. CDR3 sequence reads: CSVGTSGTEQYF. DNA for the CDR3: TGCAGCGTGGGGACTAGCGGGACCGAGCAGTACTTC.

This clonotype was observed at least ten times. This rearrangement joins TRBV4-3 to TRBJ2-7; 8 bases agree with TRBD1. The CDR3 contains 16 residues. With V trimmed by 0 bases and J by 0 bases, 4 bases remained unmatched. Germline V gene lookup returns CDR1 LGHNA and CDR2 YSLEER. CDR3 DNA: TGCGCCAGCAGCCAAGAAGCAGGGGGCGGCTCCTACGAGCAGTACTTC. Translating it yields CASSQEAGGGSYEQYF.

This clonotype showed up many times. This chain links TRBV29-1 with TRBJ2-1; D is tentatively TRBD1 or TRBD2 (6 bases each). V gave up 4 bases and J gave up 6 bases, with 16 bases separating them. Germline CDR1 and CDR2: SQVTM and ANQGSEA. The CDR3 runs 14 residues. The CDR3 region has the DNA TGCAGCGTTGGGGGGGCTCTAGTGGCCAATGAGCAGTTCTTC. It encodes CSVGGALVANEQFF.